The 31 T cell receptor beta chains presented below share a single source sample, sequenced in a study of beta chain features in type 1 diabetes. The authors reverse transcribed all of the isolated RNA, so sequencing captured expressed TCRB transcripts. Assay: immunoSEQ multiplex PCR; the TCRdb copy retains only in-frame clones and omits some. The sample contains approximately 270,000 clones, roughly 13% of which appear only once. Broader study findings: Among all four CD4+ subsets, Type 1 diabetes patients had TCRB CDR3s that were moderately but significantly shorter.

These receptors' targets are unknown. What was sequenced was naive CD4+ T cells from blood. Receptors originate from a man under 40 with type 1 diabetes.

This clone was seen a few times. The chain employs TRBV4-1 and TRBJ1-5, with a weak D call TRBD1 (5 bases). This CDR3 contains 15 residues. Germline lookup yields CDR1 MGHRA and CDR2 YSYEKL. V was cut by 4 bases and J by 0 bases, with 10 bases left in between. This CDR3 is CASSPYRSSNQPQHF. The CDR3 DNA is TGCGCCAGCAGCCCTTACAGGAGTAGCAATCAGCCCCAGCATTTT.

This clone was detected only a few times. The DNA for the CDR3 is TGTGCCAGCAGCTTGGTGGGTACTAGCGGGAGGGGTGAGCAGTTCTTC. Its translation: CASSLVGTSGRGEQFF. The chain carries TRBV5-6 and TRBJ2-1; 13 bases map to TRBD2. V lost 0 bases and J lost 9; bases outside the gene matches: 6. Looked up from germline, CDR1 is SGHDT and CDR2 is YYEEEE. The CDR3 runs 16 residues.

The rearrangement uses TRBV30 and TRBJ2-2; a weak D match, TRBD1 (5 bases). This CDR3 has 13 amino acids. Trimming took off 2 bases at V and 4 bases at J, with 8 bases between the two ends. From germline, CDR1 is GTSNPN and CDR2 SVGIG (reference sequence). The CDR3 DNA follows: TGTGCCTGGAGTTCCCAGGGCACCGGGGAGCTGTTTTTT. Protein: CAWSSQGTGELFF.

The rearrangement joins TRBV6-5 to TRBJ2-2, with 7 bases aligning to TRBD2. The V and J ends lost 5 bases and 1 base, in that order; junction bases with no gene match: 1. The CDR3 runs to 14 residues. From germline, CDR1 is MNHEY and CDR2 SVGAGI. The CDR3: CASSLAVNTGELFF. The CDR3 DNA reads TGTGCCAGCAGTCTAGCGGTGAACACCGGGGAGCTGTTTTTT.

The V call is TRBV9, the J call TRBJ2-3; D unresolved. The CDR3 is 11 amino acids. The germline V and J ends were trimmed by 4 bases and 6 bases, with 6 bases remaining between them. The germline V gene has CDR1 SGDLS and CDR2 YYNGEE. CDR3 bases: TGTGCCAGCAGCTCCCAGGATACGCAGTATTTT. It specifies CASSSQDTQYF.

This clone has just a few counts. The CDR3 DNA reads as TGTGCCAGCGGACAGGGTGGCTACGAGCAGTACTTC. It is translated as CASGQGGYEQYF. The chain employs TRBV25-1 and TRBJ2-7; 8 bases are a match to TRBD1. This CDR3 has 12 amino acids. V dropped 8 bases and J dropped 3; count of bases not matched to a gene: 3. The germline V gene encodes CDR1 MGHDK and CDR2 SYGVNS.

This clone occurred a few times. The chain combines TRBV9 with TRBJ2-3; 7 nucleotides agree with TRBD2. The CDR3 runs 14 residues. Germline V CDR1 and CDR2: SGDLS, YYNGEE. The V segment lost 1 base and the J segment 5 bases; nucleotides outside the gene matches: 4. CDR3 DNA: TGTGCCAGCAGCGTACGGGAGGACCAAGATACGCAGTATTTT. Its translation is CASSVREDQDTQYF.

This clone was counted only a few times. This sequence joins TRBV27 and TRBJ1-5, with D possibly being TRBD1 (5 bases). Deletions cut 4 bases from V and 0 bases from J, with 16 bases between. The CDR3 length is 17 residues. CDR1 is MNHEY, CDR2 SMNVEV, per germline (reference sequence). This chain's CDR3 is CASSSPPDTDSNQPQHF. CDR3 DNA sequence: TGTGCCAGCAGTTCCCCACCGGACACTGATAGCAATCAGCCCCAGCATTTT.

This clone has a handful of counts. The chain has TRBV25-1 and TRBJ2-3; 7 nucleotides agree with TRBD1. The J segment lost 1 base and the V segment lost 6 bases, leaving 7 bases of the junction unmatched. The CDR3 consists of 15 residues. Germline V gene lookup returns CDR1 MGHDK and CDR2 SYGVNS. The CDR3 loop is CASSRTGVGTDTQYF. Here the CDR3 DNA reads TGTGCCAGCAGCAGGACAGGCGTCGGCACAGATACGCAGTATTTT.

This clone appeared a few times. The V and J genes are TRBV7-9 and TRBJ2-5; tentative D call: TRBD2 (6 bases). This CDR3 region has 13 residues. Germline CDR1 is SEHNR and CDR2 is FQNEAQ (reference sequence). The V gene lost 3 bases and the J gene lost 5 bases, with 10 bases spanning the gap. The CDR3 sequence is CASSLGGRETQYF. The CDR3 DNA follows: TGTGCCAGCAGCTTGGGGGGACGGGAGACCCAGTACTTC. Supplemented by reference TRBV7-9 and TRBJ2-5, the full variable domain reads DTGVSQNPRHKITKRGQNVTFRCDPISEHNRLYWYRQTLGQGPEFLTYFQNEAQLEKSRLLSDRFSAERPKGSFSTLEIQRTEQGDSAMYLCASSLGGRETQYFGPGTRLLVL.

This clone showed up just a few times. This sequence joins TRBV7-9 and TRBJ2-7; a weak D match, TRBD2 (5 bases). Germline-derived CDR1 and CDR2 are SEHNR and FQNEAQ (reference sequence). The CDR3 is 15 amino acids. V lost 11 bases, J lost 5 bases, and 25 bases lay in between. The CDR3 DNA reads as TGTGCCTCCCAACTAGGTCTACCTCAATCGGACGAGCAGTACTTC. As protein: CASQLGLPQSDEQYF.

The chain carries TRBV21-1 and TRBJ2-5; whether TRBD2, the table's D call, matches the DNA was not checked. TRBV21-1 is described as a pseudogene. This CDR3 has 17 amino acids. The CDR3 spells CASTNGGRAVLKETQYF. The CDR3 DNA reads as TGTGCCAGCACCAACGGCGGGAGGGCCGTACTAAAAGAGACCCAGTACTTC.

CDR3 DNA: TGTGCCAGCAGCCAAAATAGCGGGAGCTCCTACGAGCAGTACTTC. Translation: CASSQNSGSSYEQYF. The rearrangement links TRBV2 to TRBJ2-7, with 9 bases identical to TRBD2. The trim removed 6 bases at V and 0 bases at J, leaving 6 bases unmatched. The length of the CDR3 is 15 residues. CDR1 is SNHLY, CDR2 FYNNEI, per germline.

The genes are TRBV6-5 and TRBJ2-7; TRBD1 matches at 7 bases. With 6 bases clipped from V and 7 bases from J, the junction kept 6 bases outside the gene matches. The CDR3 sequence is 12 residues long. Germline lookup yields CDR1 MNHEY and CDR2 SVGAGI. CDR3 region: CASSLDRWEQYF. The CDR3 coding sequence is TGTGCCAGCAGCCTGGACAGGTGGGAGCAGTACTTC.

This clone appeared a few times. This chain joins TRBV7-2 and TRBJ2-3; 9 bases align to TRBD2. The germline gives CDR1 SGHTA, CDR2 FQGNSA. The CDR3 loop spans 18 amino acids. J gave up 4 bases and V 2 bases, and 13 bases lay outside the gene matches. The CDR3, as DNA: TGTGCCAGCAGCTTAACGCCCGGAGGCGGGAGGGGCGCAGATACGCAGTATTTT. Encoded protein: CASSLTPGGGRGADTQYF.

The rearrangement joins TRBV2 to TRBJ2-1; 11 bases agree with TRBD2. The CDR3 covers 15 residues. V was pared by 6 bases and J by 7 bases, with 8 bases of the junction left unmatched. Per germline, CDR1 SNHLY and CDR2 FYNNEI. CDR3 DNA: TGTGCCAGCAGGCAGGGTACTAGCGGGAGTAATGAGCAGTTCTTC. Translating gives CASRQGTSGSNEQFF. Full variable domain (rest looked up from reference TRBV2 and TRBJ2-1): EPEVTQTPSHQVTQMGQEVILRCVPISNHLYFYWYRQILGQKVEFLVSFYNNEISEKSEIFDDQFSVERPDGSNFTLKIRSTKLEDSAMYFCASRQGTSGSNEQFFGPGTRLTVL.

The chain uses TRBV28 and TRBJ2-1; weak D call: TRBD1 (5 bases). V lost 6 bases, J lost 11 bases, and 20 bases lay in between. The CDR3 length is 14 residues. The V gene's germline CDR1 is MDHEN and CDR2 SYDVKM. CDR3 in DNA: TGTGCCAGCAGCCCAGGGCAGATGACCGGGCAGCAGTTCTTC. It is translated as CASSPGQMTGQQFF.

The chain is built from TRBV19 and TRBJ2-1, with 10 bases identical to TRBD2. Germline V lookup: CDR1 LNHDA, CDR2 SQIVND (reference sequence). The V gene end was trimmed by 6 bases and the J gene end by 8 bases; junction bases not matched to a gene: 10. There are 15 residues in the CDR3. The CDR3 nucleotides read TGTGCCAGTAGAGTCAGCGGGAGGGCCTCGGATGAGCAGTTCTTC. It specifies CASRVSGRASDEQFF.

This clone was seen a handful of times. The chain combines TRBV19 with TRBJ1-2; TRBD1 matches at 7 bases. From germline, CDR1 is LNHDA and CDR2 SQIVND (reference sequence). With V trimmed by 3 bases and J by 4 bases, 5 bases remained unmatched. This CDR3 is built from 14 residues. The CDR3 nucleotides are TGTGCCAGTAGTATCGCCAGGGGGTCCTATGGCTACACCTTC. Its translation: CASSIARGSYGYTF.

This clone was counted only a few times. The chain is built from TRBV21-1 and TRBJ1-2; the D call of TRBD1 is as the table states it, not checked on the DNA. TRBV21-1 is assigned pseudogene status. There are 17 residues in the CDR3. This CDR3 reads CASSKAVLQGKHYGYTF. DNA of the CDR3: TGTGCCAGCAGCAAAGCGGTATTACAGGGGAAACACTATGGCTACACCTTC.

The chain couples TRBV30 to TRBJ1-5; no clear D gene. This CDR3 has 12 residues. Germline loops: CDR1 GTSNPN, CDR2 SVGIG (reference sequence). Trimming took off 2 bases at V and 5 bases at J, with 7 bases between the two ends. CDR3 sequence (DNA): TGTGCCTGGAGTTCCGGGGATCAGCCCCAGCATTTT. This gives the protein CAWSSGDQPQHF.

There are a few counts of this clone. V usage is TRBV18 and J usage is TRBJ1-2; D is unclear. CDR3 length: 13 residues. Per the germline V gene, CDR1 is KGHSH and CDR2 is LQKENI. V shed 3 bases and J shed 2 bases, with 7 bases lying between them. The CDR3: CASSPDTNYGYTF. The CDR3 DNA follows: TGTGCCAGCTCACCTGACACCAACTATGGCTACACCTTC.

This rearrangement joins TRBV18 to TRBJ1-1; the match to TRBD1 covers 8 bases. CDR1 and CDR2 (germline): KGHSH, LQKENI. The CDR3 is 16 residues long. Losses at the gene ends were 3 bases for V and 1 base for J; bases not matched to a gene: 7. The CDR3 coding sequence is TGTGCCAGCTCACCTTGGACAGGGTTGGCGAACACTGAAGCTTTCTTT. It codes for CASSPWTGLANTEAFF.

This clone showed up just a few times. The chain links TRBV7-2 to TRBJ2-1; D is uncertain. The CDR3 consists of 15 residues. Germline CDR1 is SGHTA and CDR2 is FQGNSA. The V and J ends lost 3 bases and 3 bases respectively, with 12 bases between them. Written as DNA, the CDR3 is TGTGCCAGCAGCTTCGGGTTAGGCAGCTACAATGAGCAGTTCTTC. The encoded protein is CASSFGLGSYNEQFF.

There are a few counts of this clone. The V gene is TRBV2, the J gene TRBJ1-2; D remains ambiguous. Germline CDR1 and CDR2: SNHLY and FYNNEI. CDR3 length equals 13 residues. The ends were cut back, 5 bases at V and 2 bases at J, with 9 bases in the middle. CDR3 amino acids: CASSTTQNYGYTF. In nucleotides, the CDR3 is TGTGCCAGCAGTACGACACAAAACTATGGCTACACCTTC.

The J gene is TRBJ2-1, the V gene TRBV19; D may be TRBD1 (6 bases). The CDR3 contains 14 residues. Germline V gives CDR1 LNHDA, CDR2 SQIVND (reference sequence). Trimming took 3 bases from V and 5 from J, leaving 11 bases between them. For the CDR3, the DNA is TGTGCCAGTAGTATTGGAGGACAGAACAATGAGCAGTTCTTC. As protein: CASSIGGQNNEQFF.

The chain carries TRBV2 and TRBJ2-7; D might be TRBD2 (6 bases). The CDR3 is made up of 14 amino acids. Trimming cost V 6 bases and J 3 bases, with 15 bases left between them. CDR1 is SNHLY and CDR2 is FYNNEI in the germline V gene. CDR3 DNA sequence: TGTGCCAGCAGGGTAGCGGTGGAACGCTACGAGCAGTACTTC. Translated: CASRVAVERYEQYF.

The rearrangement links TRBV9 to TRBJ2-3; 7 nucleotides match TRBD2. Looked up from germline, CDR1 is SGDLS and CDR2 is YYNGEE. With 4 bases clipped from V and 2 bases from J, the junction kept 4 bases outside the gene matches. This CDR3 has 14 residues. CDR3 region: CASSLRGVTDTQYF. In DNA, the CDR3 is TGTGCCAGCAGCCTACGGGGGGTCACAGATACGCAGTATTTT.

Only a few counts were recorded for this clone. J is TRBJ2-3 and V is TRBV6-5; D not resolved. The V gene lost 2 bases and the J gene lost 6 bases, with 12 bases spanning the gap. Germline CDR1 reads MNHEY; CDR2 reads SVGAGI. The CDR3 length is 14 residues. In DNA, the CDR3 is TGTGCCAGCAGTTACATTTTCGGTACCGATACGCAGTATTTT. It encodes CASSYIFGTDTQYF.

This clone has just a few counts. This chain joins TRBV7-9 and TRBJ1-2; no clear D. V was shortened by 2 bases and J by 2 bases, with 12 bases between the two germline ends. Germline V gene lookup returns CDR1 SEHNR and CDR2 FQNEAQ (reference sequence). CDR3 length: 15 amino acids. Here the CDR3 DNA reads TGTGCCAGCAGCTTAACGGGAGGGCAGAACTATGGCTACACCTTC. This encodes CASSLTGGQNYGYTF.

Only a few counts were recorded for this clone. The gene calls are TRBV28 and TRBJ2-1, with a tentative D call TRBD2 (6 bases). V dropped 7 bases and J dropped 2 bases, with 21 bases sitting between them. CDR1 and CDR2 from the germline V gene are MDHEN and SYDVKM. This CDR3 has 17 amino acids. CDR3 bases: TGTGCCAGCACTCCACACTATAGCGGCCTACCCTACAATGAGCAGTTCTTC. As protein: CASTPHYSGLPYNEQFF.